Presented here are 12 T cell receptor beta chains from one specimen sequenced in a study of blood T cell repertoires in COVID-19. Generated by immunoSEQ multiplex PCR, the TCRdb table keeps only in-frame clones and is missing some. The top ten clones hold 1.5% to 2% of a sample with roughly 400,000 clones, roughly 91% of them seen once. The sample taken for sequencing was PBMCs or T cells enriched from blood (not recorded which). The receptors shown here come from a woman younger than 45 who had recovered from COVID-19.

The chain links TRBV7-9 to TRBJ1-2; 8 bases are a match to TRBD1. Germline V gene data show CDR1 as SEHNR and CDR2 as FQNEAQ (reference sequence). J lost 4 bases, V lost 5 bases, and 12 bases had no gene match. This CDR3 region has 16 residues. The DNA of the CDR3 is TGTGCCAGCAGCCCTCGACAGGGGAGGGGGGTCTATGGCTACACCTTC. Protein: CASSPRQGRGVYGYTF.

The chain joins TRBV27 to TRBJ2-3; TRBD2 aligns across 7 bases. The CDR3 totals 17 residues. Germline V lookup: CDR1 MNHEY, CDR2 SMNVEV (reference sequence). V lost 0 bases, J lost 4 bases, and 10 bases stayed unmatched. The CDR3 spells CASSLSYPAGRSDTQYF. CDR3 DNA sequence: TGTGCCAGCAGTTTATCTTACCCAGCGGGAAGGTCAGATACGCAGTATTTT.

CDR3 residues: CASSSPTGVLWEQYF. The CDR3 DNA follows: TGTGCCAGCAGTTCGCCCACAGGGGTCCTCTGGGAGCAGTACTTC. This chain connects TRBV28 to TRBJ2-7; 7 bases are shared with TRBD1. The CDR3 consists of 15 residues. Germline loops: CDR1 MDHEN, CDR2 SYDVKM. The V and J ends lost 4 bases and 7 bases, in that order; junction bases with no gene match: 13.

In this sample, this clone turned up a few times. This rearrangement joins TRBV6-2 or TRBV6-3 to TRBJ1-3; 8 nucleotides line up with TRBD1. The germline gives CDR1 MNHEY, CDR2 SVGEGT. The J segment lost 2 bases and the V segment lost 2 bases, leaving 5 bases of the junction unmatched. CDR3 length equals 16 residues. The DNA for the CDR3 is TGTGCCAGCAGTTACCTGCAGGGGGCTACTGGAAACACCATATATTTT. Protein product: CASSYLQGATGNTIYF.

The chain recombines TRBV18 with TRBJ1-2; maybe TRBD1 (5 bases). Trimming removed 4 bases at V and 4 bases at J, with 13 bases between. Germline CDR1 is KGHSH and CDR2 is LQKENI. CDR3 size: 14 residues. The CDR3 DNA follows: TGTGCCAGCTCACGGCAGACAGCGCCCTATGGCTACACCTTC. The encoded protein is CASSRQTAPYGYTF.

The table lists this clone with a count of one. V gene TRBV13 combines with J gene TRBJ1-2, with 8 bases matching TRBD1. The germline V gene encodes CDR1 PRHDT and CDR2 FYEKMQ (reference sequence). This CDR3 is built from 19 residues. Trimming at V came to 5 bases and at J to 2 bases, leaving 19 bases not matched to a gene. Written as DNA, the CDR3 is TGTGCCAGCAGCCCCCCCTTTGGCCCGGGACAGGAGAGGAACTATGGCTACACCTTC. Its protein product is CASSPPFGPGQERNYGYTF.

This clone was counted once. J is TRBJ1-3 and V is TRBV28; maybe TRBD1 (5 bases). The germline gives CDR1 MDHEN, CDR2 SYDVKM. Between the trimmed V and J ends, which lost 4 bases and 0 bases, there was a span of 22 bases. The CDR3 length is 19 residues. The CDR3, as DNA: TGTGCCAGCAGTTCTGTTATGGGGGGTACGCTTAGCTCTGGAAACACCATATATTTT. Its translation: CASSSVMGGTLSSGNTIYF. Variable domain in full (rest from reference TRBV28 and TRBJ1-3): DVKVTQSSRYLVKRTGEKVFLECVQDMDHENMFWYRQDPGLGLRLIYFSYDVKMKEKGDIPEGYSVSREKKERFSLILESASTNQTSMYLCASSSVMGGTLSSGNTIYFGEGSWLTVV.

The chain has TRBV7-2 and TRBJ2-1, with TRBD1 as a possible D gene (6 bases). Trimming pared 2 bases from V and 3 bases from J, leaving 11 bases between. This CDR3 comprises 15 residues. Germline assignment: CDR1 SGHTA and CDR2 FQGNSA. For the CDR3, the DNA is TGTGCCAGCAGCTTAAACAGGGTAAACTACAATGAGCAGTTCTTC. Encoded protein: CASSLNRVNYNEQFF.

This chain connects TRBV29-1 to TRBJ2-1; 9 bases are shared with TRBD2. V shed 7 bases, J shed 4 bases, and the junction held 8 bases outside the gene matches. The CDR3 has 14 amino acids. Germline V lookup: CDR1 SQVTM, CDR2 ANQGSEA. The DNA of the CDR3 is TGCAGCGCCCCCGAGCGGGGGGATTACAATGAGCAGTTCTTC. This codes for CSAPERGDYNEQFF.

V is TRBV24-1 and J is TRBJ2-3, with D perhaps TRBD2 (5 bases). Germline lookup yields CDR1 KGHDR and CDR2 SFDVKD. V dropped 4 bases and J dropped 3 bases, with 13 bases sitting between them. The CDR3 is 15 amino acids. This chain's CDR3 is CATSDPLRGTDTQYF. The CDR3 nucleotides read TGTGCCACCAGTGACCCGTTACGGGGAACAGATACGCAGTATTTT.

The V gene is TRBV20-1, the J gene TRBJ1-5, with D hard to call. Trimming cost V 3 bases and J 3 bases, with 12 bases left between them. The CDR3 runs to 14 residues. Germline-derived CDR1 and CDR2 are DFQATT and SNEGSKA (reference sequence). CDR3 DNA sequence: TGCAGTGCTAGTCACGGGAATATCAATCAGCCCCAGCATTTT. Its protein product is CSASHGNINQPQHF.

The chain has TRBV4-1 and TRBJ1-2; no reliable D call. Germline lookup yields CDR1 MGHRA and CDR2 YSYEKL. The CDR3 contains 13 residues. V lost 4 bases and J lost 8, with 14 bases in between. CDR3 bases: TGCGCCAGCAGCCCTGGGCCCCAGCGGGGCTACACCTTC. It is translated as CASSPGPQRGYTF.